This passage covers 9 T cell receptor beta chains from one sample sequenced in a study of blood T cell repertoires in COVID-19. Some clones are missing from TCRdb's copy, which holds only in-frame ones; the method was immunoSEQ multiplex PCR. The repertoire includes hundreds of thousands of clones, 87% of them detected once, and 1.5% to 2% sits in the top ten. Sequenced input: PBMCs or T cells enriched from blood (not recorded which). These receptors originate from a woman in her late teens or twenties with acute COVID-19.

The chain is built from TRBV27 and TRBJ2-7; D not resolved. Germline V gives CDR1 MNHEY, CDR2 SMNVEV (reference sequence). V shed 5 bases and J shed 2 bases, with 10 bases lying between them. The CDR3 sequence is 13 residues long. CDR3 DNA: TGTGCCAGCAGTCCGGTTCGTACCTACGAGCAGTACTTC. As protein: CASSPVRTYEQYF.

The chain carries TRBV3-1 (or the pseudogene TRBV3-2) and TRBJ2-5, with 14 bases matching TRBD2. Germline trimming cut 4 bases from V and 2 bases from J; bases unmatched to any gene: 3. The CDR3 extends over 16 amino acids. From germline, CDR1 is LGHDT and CDR2 YNNKEL (reference sequence). The CDR3 bases are TGTGCCAGCAGCCGGACTAGCGGGGGGCCTCAAGAGACCCAGTACTTC. Its translation: CASSRTSGGPQETQYF.

This clone was detected a few times. V and J are TRBV7-9 and TRBJ1-4, with TRBD1 as a possible D gene (6 bases). The germline V and J ends were trimmed by 4 bases and 7 bases, with 16 bases remaining between them. From germline, CDR1 is SEHNR and CDR2 FQNEAQ (reference sequence). There are 15 residues in the CDR3. CDR3 protein: CASSSSQGSSEKLFF. CDR3 DNA: TGTGCCAGCAGCTCCTCGCAGGGGAGCTCTGAAAAACTGTTTTTT. The full variable domain, rest sourced from reference TRBV7-9 and TRBJ1-4, is DTGVSQNPRHKITKRGQNVTFRCDPISEHNRLYWYRQTLGQGPEFLTYFQNEAQLEKSRLLSDRFSAERPKGSFSTLEIQRTEQGDSAMYLCASSSSQGSSEKLFFGSGTQLSVL.

The V call is TRBV13, the J call TRBJ2-2; D is ambiguous. Germline V CDR1 and CDR2: PRHDT, FYEKMQ (reference sequence). V lost 7 bases, J lost 7 bases, and 7 bases lay in between. CDR3 length equals 11 residues. The CDR3 is CASIFRGELFF. In nucleotides, the CDR3 is TGTGCCAGCATATTTCGCGGGGAGCTGTTTTTT. Combining the CDR3 with reference TRBV13 and TRBJ2-2 gives the whole variable domain AAGVIQSPRHLIKEKRETATLKCYPIPRHDTVYWYQQGPGQDPQFLISFYEKMQSDKGSIPDRFSAQQFSDYHSELNMSSLELGDSALYFCASIFRGELFFGEGSRLTVL.

This chain connects TRBV19 to TRBJ2-1; D not resolved. Trimming left V 0 bases short and J 7 bases short, with 10 bases between. The V gene's germline CDR1 is LNHDA and CDR2 SQIVND (reference sequence). There are 14 residues in the CDR3. In DNA form, the CDR3 reads TGTGCCAGTAGTATAGAGCCAGTCGGGAATGAGCAGTTCTTC. This translates into CASSIEPVGNEQFF.

The rearrangement links TRBV9 to TRBJ2-2, with D tentatively TRBD1 (6 bases). V was shortened by 4 bases and J by 0 bases, with 16 bases between the two germline ends. Germline lookup yields CDR1 SGDLS and CDR2 YYNGEE. The CDR3 contains 17 residues. Written as DNA, the CDR3 is TGTGCCAGCAGCCTCCATCCAGGGGAACCGAACACCGGGGAGCTGTTTTTT. It codes for CASSLHPGEPNTGELFF.

This clone has a single count. This chain uses TRBV28 with TRBJ1-1, with 7 bases aligning to TRBD1. This CDR3 region has 17 residues. V dropped 5 bases and J dropped 0; count of bases not matched to a gene: 12. Germline V lookup: CDR1 MDHEN, CDR2 SYDVKM. DNA of the CDR3: TGTGCCAGCAGTCCCACAGGGGCGGGAAATTTGAACACTGAAGCTTTCTTT. It is translated as CASSPTGAGNLNTEAFF.

The rearrangement links TRBV6-2 or TRBV6-3 to TRBJ2-7; D remains unclear. Germline CDR1 is MNHEY and CDR2 is SVGEGT. This CDR3 has 12 amino acids. V shed 2 bases and J shed 2 bases, with 4 bases lying between them. The CDR3 region is CASSYTAYEQYF. The CDR3 bases are TGTGCCAGCAGTTACACGGCCTACGAGCAGTACTTC.

The V and J genes are TRBV6-5 and TRBJ1-6, with D tentatively TRBD1 (5 bases). The germline V gene encodes CDR1 MNHEY and CDR2 SVGAGI. V lost 2 bases to trimming and J lost 7 bases, with 12 bases between them. The CDR3 runs 15 residues. This CDR3 is CASSYVHRSNSPLHF. The CDR3 DNA sequence: TGTGCCAGCAGTTACGTCCACAGGTCGAATTCACCCCTCCACTTT.